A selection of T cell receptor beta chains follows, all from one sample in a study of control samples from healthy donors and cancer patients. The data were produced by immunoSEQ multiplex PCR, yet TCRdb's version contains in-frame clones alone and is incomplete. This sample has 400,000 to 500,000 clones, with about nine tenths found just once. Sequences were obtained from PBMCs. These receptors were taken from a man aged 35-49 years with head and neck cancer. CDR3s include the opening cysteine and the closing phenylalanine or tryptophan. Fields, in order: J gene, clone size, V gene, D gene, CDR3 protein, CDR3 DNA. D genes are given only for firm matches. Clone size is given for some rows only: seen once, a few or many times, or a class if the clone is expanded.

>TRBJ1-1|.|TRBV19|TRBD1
CASSDRAETEAFF
TGTGCCAGTAGTGACAGGGCTGAAACTGAAGCTTTCTTT
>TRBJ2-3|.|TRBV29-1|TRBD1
CSVENQGASPDTQYF
TGCAGCGTTGAAAATCAGGGGGCATCCCCAGATACGCAGTATTTT
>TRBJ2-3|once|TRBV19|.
CASSTRTGTDTQYF
TGTGCCAGTAGTACCCGGACAGGCACAGATACGCAGTATTTT
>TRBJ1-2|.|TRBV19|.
CASRKQGGENYGYTF
TGTGCCAGTAGGAAACAGGGAGGGGAGAACTATGGCTACACCTTC
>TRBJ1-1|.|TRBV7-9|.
CASSLVGQLAFF
TGTGCCAGCAGCTTAGTAGGGCAACTAGCTTTCTTT
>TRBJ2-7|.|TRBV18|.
CASSPVGYEQYF
TGTGCCAGCTCACCGGTAGGGTACGAGCAGTACTTC
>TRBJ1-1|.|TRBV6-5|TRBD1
CASSYPNRGVTEAFF
TGTGCCAGCAGTTATCCAAACAGGGGAGTCACTGAAGCTTTCTTT
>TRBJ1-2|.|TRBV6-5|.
CASSLRNNYGYTF
TGTGCCAGCAGTCTCCGTAATAACTATGGCTACACCTTC
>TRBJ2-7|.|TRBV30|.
CAWIGRGGREQYF
TGTGCCTGGATTGGCAGGGGGGGTCGAGAGCAGTACTTC
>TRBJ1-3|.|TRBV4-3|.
CASSPAERSSGNTIYF
TGCGCCAGCAGCCCGGCGGAACGCAGCTCTGGAAACACCATATATTTT
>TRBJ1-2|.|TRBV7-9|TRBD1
CASSSGQGTYGYTF
TGTGCCAGCAGTTCGGGACAGGGGACCTATGGCTACACCTTC
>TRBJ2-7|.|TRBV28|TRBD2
CASRSTGLAGGRGYEQYF
TGTGCCAGTCGCTCCACCGGACTAGCGGGAGGCCGGGGCTACGAGCAGTACTTC
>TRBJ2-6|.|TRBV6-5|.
CASSPWGANVLTF
TGTGCCAGCAGTCCCTGGGGGGCCAACGTCCTGACTTTC
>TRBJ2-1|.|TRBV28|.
CASSFRGSSYNEQFF
TGTGCCAGCAGTTTCCGGGGGAGCTCCTACAATGAGCAGTTCTTC
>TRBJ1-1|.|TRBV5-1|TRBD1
CASSSGTGETEAFF
TGCGCCAGCAGCTCGGGGACAGGGGAGACTGAAGCTTTCTTT
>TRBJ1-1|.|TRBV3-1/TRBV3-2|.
CASSHRLESPEAFF
TGTGCCAGCAGCCACCGTCTTGAATCACCTGAGGCTTTCTTT
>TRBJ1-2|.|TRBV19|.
CASSITLTYGYTF
TGTGCCAGTAGTATAACTCTTACCTATGGCTACACCTTC
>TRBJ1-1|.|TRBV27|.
CASRKMGNTEAFF
TGTGCCAGCAGGAAAATGGGGAACACTGAAGCTTTCTTT
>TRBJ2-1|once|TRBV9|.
CASSVVGREGGEQFF
TGTGCCAGCAGCGTCGTTGGCAGGGAAGGGGGTGAGCAGTTCTTC
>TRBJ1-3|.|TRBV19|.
CASRVPGSGNTIYF
TGTGCCAGTAGGGTACCAGGCTCTGGAAACACCATATATTTT
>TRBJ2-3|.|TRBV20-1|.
CSASRVAVTDTQYF
TGCAGTGCTAGTAGGGTGGCAGTCACAGATACGCAGTATTTT
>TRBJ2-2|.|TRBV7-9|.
CASSLDTNGELFF
TGTGCCAGCAGCTTAGACACGAACGGGGAGCTGTTTTTT
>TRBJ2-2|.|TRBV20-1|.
CSAGKAGELFF
TGCAGTGCAGGGAAGGCCGGGGAGCTGTTTTTT
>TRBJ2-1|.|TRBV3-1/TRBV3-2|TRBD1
CASTTTGGFYNEQFF
TGTGCCAGCACCACGACAGGGGGTTTTTACAATGAGCAGTTCTTC
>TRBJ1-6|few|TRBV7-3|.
CASSLGRGSPLHF
TGTGCCAGCAGCTTAGGCCGAGGGTCACCCCTCCACTTT
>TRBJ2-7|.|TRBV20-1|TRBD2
CSASDPSGDAYEQYF
TGCAGTGCTAGTGACCCTAGCGGTGACGCCTACGAGCAGTACTTC
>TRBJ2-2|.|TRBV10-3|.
CAIWRTDSNTGELFF
TGTGCCATCTGGAGGACCGACTCGAACACCGGGGAGCTGTTTTTT
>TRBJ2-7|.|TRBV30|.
CAWDISFSYEQYF
TGTGCCTGGGACATTAGTTTCTCCTACGAGCAGTACTTC
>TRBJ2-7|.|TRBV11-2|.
CASSLDNLRVYEQYF
TGTGCCAGCAGCTTAGATAATCTCAGGGTCTACGAGCAGTACTTC
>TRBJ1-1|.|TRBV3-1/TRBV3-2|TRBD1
CASSRGTGRGTEAFF
TGTGCCAGCAGCCGAGGGACAGGGAGAGGCACTGAAGCTTTCTTT
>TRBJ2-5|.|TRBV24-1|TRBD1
CATSDPPGGQDEETQYF
TGTGCCACCAGTGATCCGCCTGGGGGACAGGATGAAGAGACCCAGTACTTC
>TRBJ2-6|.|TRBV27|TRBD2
CASSGGVSGANVLTF
TGTGCCAGCTCCGGGGGGGTATCAGGGGCCAACGTCCTGACTTTC
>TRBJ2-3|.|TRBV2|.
CASGEVDRSSTDTQYF
TGTGCCAGCGGGGAGGTGGACAGGAGTAGCACAGATACGCAGTATTTT
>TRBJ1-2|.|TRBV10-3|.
CAISAEQGIYTF
TGTGCCATCAGTGCCGAACAGGGAATCTACACCTTC
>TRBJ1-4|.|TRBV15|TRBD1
CATSRDGGQIGEKLFF
TGTGCCACCAGCAGAGATGGGGGACAGATCGGAGAAAAACTGTTTTTT
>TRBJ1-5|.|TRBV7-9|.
CASSLSDSYSNQPQHF
TGTGCCAGCAGCCTCTCGGACAGTTATAGCAATCAGCCCCAGCATTTT
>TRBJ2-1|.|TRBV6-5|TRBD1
CASGTGILDEQFF
TGTGCCAGCGGGACAGGGATTCTTGATGAGCAGTTCTTC
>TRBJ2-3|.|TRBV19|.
CASSAIRDPRGTDTQYF
TGTGCCAGTAGTGCCATCCGGGACCCAAGGGGCACAGATACGCAGTATTTT
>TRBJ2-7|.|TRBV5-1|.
CASNGAGKNYEQYF
TGCGCCAGCAACGGGGCGGGAAAAAACTACGAGCAGTACTTC
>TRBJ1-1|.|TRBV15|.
CATSRTALNTEAFF
TGTGCCACCAGCAGGACAGCCTTGAACACTGAAGCTTTCTTT
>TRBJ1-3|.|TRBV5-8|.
CASRSIGSGNTIYF
TGTGCCAGCAGGTCCATCGGCTCTGGAAACACCATATATTTT
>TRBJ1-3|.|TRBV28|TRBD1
CASRTGVGNTIYF
TGTGCCAGCAGGACAGGGGTCGGAAACACCATATATTTT
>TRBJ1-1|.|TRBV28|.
CASSPQGDTEAFF
TGTGCCAGCAGTCCTCAGGGAGACACTGAAGCTTTCTTT
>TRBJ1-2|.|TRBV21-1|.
CASSARLSWDYGYTF
TGTGCCAGCAGCGCCCGATTGAGTTGGGACTATGGCTACACCTTC
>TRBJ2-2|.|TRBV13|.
CASSLDLDPRGETLPSNTGELFF
TGTGCCAGCAGCTTAGATCTCGACCCCAGGGGCGAAACCTTACCCTCGAACACCGGGGAGCTGTTTTTT
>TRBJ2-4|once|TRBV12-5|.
CASGSGSRSLENIQYF
TGTGCTAGTGGTTCCGGGTCACGTAGTCTAGAAAACATTCAGTACTTC
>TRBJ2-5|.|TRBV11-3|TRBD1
CASSPGQPQGTQYF
TGTGCCAGCAGCCCGGGACAGCCGCAGGGGACCCAGTACTTC
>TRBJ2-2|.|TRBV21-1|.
CASAPLHGVQVGELFF
TGTGCCAGCGCCCCGCTTCACGGAGTTCAAGTCGGGGAGCTGTTTTTT
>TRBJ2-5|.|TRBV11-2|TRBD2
CASSLGLAGETQYF
TGTGCCAGCAGCTTAGGACTAGCTGGAGAGACCCAGTACTTC
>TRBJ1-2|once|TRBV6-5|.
CASSYTGTSYTF
TGTGCCAGCAGTTATACAGGAACAAGCTACACCTTC
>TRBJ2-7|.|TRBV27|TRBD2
CASRLAGAPQEQYF
TGTGCCAGCAGGTTAGCGGGAGCGCCGCAAGAGCAGTACTTC
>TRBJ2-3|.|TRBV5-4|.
CAGEDGYTDTQYF
TGTGCCGGCGAGGACGGGTACACAGATACGCAGTATTTT
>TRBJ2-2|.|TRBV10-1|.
CASSESIGELFF
TGCGCCAGCAGTGAGTCAATCGGGGAGCTGTTTTTT
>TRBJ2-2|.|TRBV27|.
CASIPGWAFGNGELFF
TGTGCCAGCATTCCTGGGTGGGCTTTCGGGAACGGGGAGCTGTTTTTT
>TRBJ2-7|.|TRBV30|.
CAWSPSYEQYF
TGTGCCTGGAGTCCCAGCTACGAGCAGTACTTC